Sequencing of this T cell receptor (beta chain) was carried out in a study of cytomegalovirus exposure and HLA in healthy donors. On the study more broadly: Around four fifths of roughly 400 genotyped donors fell in the Caucasian-associated ancestry cluster.

The CDR3 is made up of 16 amino acids. Deletions cut 2 bases from V and 3 bases from J, with 13 bases between. Germline-derived CDR1 and CDR2 are KGHSH and LQKENI. Study-wide results and caveats: Differences between HLA loci emerged in a later analysis of TCR association rates, with DRB1 most and HLA-C fewest. Relative to equally common others, HLA-associated TCR beta chains showed greater clonal expansion in a later analysis.

The study ran its PCR with 60 Vbeta and 13 Jbeta primers. Repertoires were generated with immunoSEQ multiplex PCR, while TCRdb's copy carries only in-frame clones and drops some. In the table there are 100,000 to 150,000 clones, 78% of which are singletons. The table lists this clone with a few counts. Its antigen is undetermined. The sequence derives from a woman aged 40 to 49 in good health and CMV-seronegative. The sample was PBMCs. This chain connects TRBV18 to TRBJ1-4, with a weak D call TRBD1 (5 bases). The CDR3 loop is CASSPVTKGSNEKLFF. The DNA for the CDR3 is TGTGCCAGCTCACCAGTGACAAAGGGGTCTAATGAAAAACTGTTTTTT.